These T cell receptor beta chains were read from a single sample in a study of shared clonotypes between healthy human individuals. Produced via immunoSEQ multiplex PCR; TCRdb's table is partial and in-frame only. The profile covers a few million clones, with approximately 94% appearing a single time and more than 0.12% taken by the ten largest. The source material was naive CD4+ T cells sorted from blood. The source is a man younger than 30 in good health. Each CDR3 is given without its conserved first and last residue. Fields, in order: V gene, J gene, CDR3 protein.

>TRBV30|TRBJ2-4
AWSVQGKGNIQY
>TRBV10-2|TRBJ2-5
ASSESTLYHVALAGTHQETQY
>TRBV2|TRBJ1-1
ASSPRRSTGRDTEAF
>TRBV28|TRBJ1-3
ASRKRGGSGNTIY
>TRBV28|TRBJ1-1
ASSDRDTEAF
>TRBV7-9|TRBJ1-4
AAGGPATNEKLF
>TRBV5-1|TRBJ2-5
ASSLGTSGRQETQY
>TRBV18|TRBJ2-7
ASSPGNSYEQY
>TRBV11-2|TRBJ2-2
ASTKQGGANTGELF
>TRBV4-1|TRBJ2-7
ASSQVPGAARTYEQY
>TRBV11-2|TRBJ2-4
ASSLEGRQGKLAKNIQY
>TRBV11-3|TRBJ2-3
ASSFAHTDTQY
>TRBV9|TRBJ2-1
ASSARGNEQF
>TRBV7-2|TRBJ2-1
ASSGAGTGISDEQF
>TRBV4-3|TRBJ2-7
ASSHLAALADPYEQY
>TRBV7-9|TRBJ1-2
ASSYPGTYYGYT
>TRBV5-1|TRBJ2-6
ASSLRGRRSSGANVLT
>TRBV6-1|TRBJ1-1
ASIRTGNSETEAF
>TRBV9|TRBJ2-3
ASSVERQGALRTDTQY
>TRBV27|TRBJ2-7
ASSFGTGIDSYEQY
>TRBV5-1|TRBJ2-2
ASSLDAILNTGELF
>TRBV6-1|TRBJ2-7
ASSDMGSYYEQY
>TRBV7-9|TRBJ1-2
ASSPGGADYGYT
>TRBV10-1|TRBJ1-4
ASSRDRGEELF
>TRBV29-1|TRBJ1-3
SVDLSSGLGAGNTIY
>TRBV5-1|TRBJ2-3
ASSLDPGTDTQY
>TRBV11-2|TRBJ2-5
ASSVRGGSQETQY
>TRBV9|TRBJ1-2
ASSAQQGNYGYT
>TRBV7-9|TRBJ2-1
ASSLVGWLGQGGYNEQF
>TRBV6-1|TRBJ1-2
ASSAGGLYYGYT
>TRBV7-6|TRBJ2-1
ASSLRTSGTGNEQF
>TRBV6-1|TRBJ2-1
ASIPLAGVYNEQF
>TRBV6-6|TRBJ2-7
ASSYGGIEQY
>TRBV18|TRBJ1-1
ASSPPDLLNTEAF
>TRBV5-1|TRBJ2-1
ASSLLGGGEQF
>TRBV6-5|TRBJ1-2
ASARTGGLGYT
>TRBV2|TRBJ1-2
ASTDPGRGYT
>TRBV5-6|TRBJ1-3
ASSLAISGNTIY
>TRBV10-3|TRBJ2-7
AISAGTSGSYEQY
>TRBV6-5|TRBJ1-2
ASSYGQGFGGYT
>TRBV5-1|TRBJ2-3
ASSDRGSSADTQY
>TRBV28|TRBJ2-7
ASTDRSPYEQY
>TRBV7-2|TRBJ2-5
ASSSKETQY
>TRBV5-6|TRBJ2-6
ASSTMTSGGPLGANVLT
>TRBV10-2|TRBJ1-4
ASSERGWGEKLF
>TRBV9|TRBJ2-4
ASSVEGTGVNIQY
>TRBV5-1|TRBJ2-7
ASSLGGALDEQY